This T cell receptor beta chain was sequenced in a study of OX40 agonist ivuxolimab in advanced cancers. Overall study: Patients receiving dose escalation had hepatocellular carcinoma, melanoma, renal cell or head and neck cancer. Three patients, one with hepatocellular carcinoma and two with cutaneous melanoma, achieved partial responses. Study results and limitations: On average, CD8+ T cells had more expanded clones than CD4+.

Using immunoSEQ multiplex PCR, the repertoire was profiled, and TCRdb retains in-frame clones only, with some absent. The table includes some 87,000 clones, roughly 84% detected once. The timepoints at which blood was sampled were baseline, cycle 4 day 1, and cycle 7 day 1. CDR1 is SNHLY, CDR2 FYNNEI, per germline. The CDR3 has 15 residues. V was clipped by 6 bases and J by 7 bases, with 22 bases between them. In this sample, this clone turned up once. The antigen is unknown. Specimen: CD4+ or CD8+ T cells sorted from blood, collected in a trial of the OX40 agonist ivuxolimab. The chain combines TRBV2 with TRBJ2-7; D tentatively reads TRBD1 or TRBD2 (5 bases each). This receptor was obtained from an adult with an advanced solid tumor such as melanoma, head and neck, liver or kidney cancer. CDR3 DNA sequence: TGTGCCAGCAGCCCCTTGATGCAGGGCGGCGGGGAGCAGTACTTC. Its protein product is CASSPLMQGGGEQYF.